This T cell receptor beta chain comes out of a study of glioma-infiltrating T cells. The iRepertoire nested amplicon-rescue multiplex PCR amplified TCR alpha and beta CDR3s from RNA. MiXCR, run by TCRdb on the multiplex PCR reads, gives a single entry per CDR3 protein. The sample has roughly 100,000 distinct CDR3 sequences, around 28% seen once. Study-wide findings and caveats: CDR3 overlap between tissue and blood was very small.

This CDR3 has 17 amino acids. Germline CDR1 reads SEHNR; CDR2 reads FQNEAQ (reference sequence). With V trimmed by 1 base and J by 2 bases, 9 bases remained unmatched. There are a few counts of this clonotype. Its specificity is not known. Sequenced material: glioma tissue, nonneoplastic brain tissue, or PBMCs (not recorded which). The gene calls are TRBV7-9 and TRBJ2-3; 7 nucleotides align to TRBD1. The sequence was obtained from a human donor with low-grade glioma or glioblastoma, undergoing nonglioma brain surgery, or in good health (not recorded which). CDR3 nucleotides: TGTGCCAGCAGCTTAGTTTCGAGGGGGCCCCTCACAGATACGCAGTATTTT. Its protein product is CASSLVSRGPLTDTQYF. Looking up the rest from reference TRBV7-9 and TRBJ2-3 gives the full variable domain: DTGVSQNPRHKITKRGQNVTFRCDPISEHNRLYWYRQTLGQGPEFLTYFQNEAQLEKSRLLSDRFSAERPKGSFSTLEIQRTEQGDSAMYLCASSLVSRGPLTDTQYFGPGTRLTVL.